The 18 T cell receptor beta chains given below trace back to one sample, sequenced in a study of shared clonotypes between healthy human individuals. CD8 cells classed as naive were CD45RO-negative and positively selected for CCR7, excluding terminally differentiated effector memory CD45RA+ cells. TCRdb's table, derived via immunoSEQ multiplex PCR, lists solely in-frame clones and lacks some. The sample has under 2,000,000 clones, around 96% seen once. The sequenced sample consisted of naive CD8+ T cells sorted from blood. Receptors were obtained from a man younger than 35 in good health.

This clone was seen once. The chain recombines TRBV19 with TRBJ2-7; D gene ambiguous. Germline loops: CDR1 LNHDA, CDR2 SQIVND (reference sequence). The V gene lost 6 bases and the J gene lost 1 base, with 10 bases spanning the gap. The CDR3 totals 13 residues. The CDR3 DNA sequence: TGTGCCAGTAGAGGCCCGTATTCCTACGAGCAGTACTTC. Translating gives CASRGPYSYEQYF. Full variable domain (remainder filled in from reference TRBV19 and TRBJ2-7): DGGITQSPKYLFRKEGQNVTLSCEQNLNHDAMYWYRQDPGQGLRLIYYSQIVNDFQKGDIAEGYSVSREKKESFPLTVTSAQKNPTAFYLCASRGPYSYEQYFGPGTRLTVT.

The CDR3 sequence: CASSSEFSTDTQYF. CDR3 bases: TGTGCCAGCAGCAGTGAGTTTAGCACAGATACGCAGTATTTT. The rearrangement uses TRBV7-9 and TRBJ2-3, with D unclear. CDR3 length equals 14 residues. The V end was cut by 5 bases, the J end by 0 bases, with 9 bases between. CDR1 and CDR2 from the germline V gene are SEHNR and FQNEAQ (reference sequence).

The chain employs TRBV6-5 and TRBJ1-6, with 7 bases identical to TRBD1. Germline values: CDR1 MNHEY, CDR2 SVGAGI. The CDR3 runs to 15 residues. V lost 5 bases, J lost 1 base, and 2 bases stayed unmatched. In DNA form, the CDR3 reads TGTGCCAGCAGTCTACAGGGGTCCTATAATTCACCCCTCCACTTT. As protein: CASSLQGSYNSPLHF.

The rearrangement links TRBV2 to TRBJ1-1, with TRBD1 matching 8 bases. Germline-derived CDR1 and CDR2 are SNHLY and FYNNEI. The CDR3 is 15 residues long. V shed 6 bases, J shed 7 bases, and the junction held 13 bases outside the gene matches. The CDR3 region has the DNA TGTGCCAGCAGCCCTCTACAGGGGGGGCCCGGTGAAGCTTTCTTT. Translated: CASSPLQGGPGEAFF.

The rearrangement uses TRBV13 and TRBJ1-2; a weak D match, TRBD1 (5 bases). The V gene lost 10 bases and the J gene lost 7 bases, with 22 bases spanning the gap. Germline V CDR1 and CDR2: PRHDT, FYEKMQ (reference sequence). The CDR3 length is 14 residues. The CDR3 nucleotides read TGTGCCACCTCGACGGGGGGTTCATTGGGTGGCTACACCTTC. This gives the protein CATSTGGSLGGYTF.

This clone was seen once. The CDR3 here is CASGLEPGTGVNQPQHF. In nucleotides, the CDR3 is TGTGCTAGTGGTTTGGAACCTGGGACAGGGGTTAATCAGCCCCAGCATTTT. This chain uses TRBV12-5 with TRBJ1-5; 10 positions match TRBD1. Germline V lookup: CDR1 LGHNT, CDR2 FRNRAP. This CDR3 has 17 amino acids. Trimming cost V 1 base and J 4 bases; bases outside gene matches: 7.

The chain carries TRBV10-1 and TRBJ2-1, with D perhaps matching TRBD1 (6 bases). The CDR3 extends over 16 amino acids. V was shortened by 8 bases and J by 4 bases, with 21 bases between the two germline ends. From germline, CDR1 is WNHNN and CDR2 SYGVQD (reference sequence). CDR3: CASSNRPDSRYNEQFF. The CDR3 DNA is TGCGCCAGCTCTAACCGCCCGGACAGTAGATACAATGAGCAGTTCTTC.

CDR3 sequence reads: CASSLLIQADIQYF. Here the CDR3 DNA reads TGTGCCAGCAGCCTACTCATCCAGGCCGACATTCAGTACTTC. This chain connects TRBV14 to TRBJ2-4; D is undetermined. This CDR3 region has 14 residues. Deletions cut 4 bases from V and 8 bases from J, with 15 bases between. The V gene's germline CDR1 is SGHDN and CDR2 FVKESK.

The V call is TRBV5-6, the J call TRBJ1-2; possible D gene TRBD1, 5 bases. Germline V gives CDR1 SGHDT, CDR2 YYEEEE. The CDR3 covers 14 residues. V lost 6 bases to trimming and J lost 4 bases, with 16 bases between them. CDR3 in amino acids: CASILAGLFYGYTF. DNA for the CDR3: TGTGCCAGCATCCTAGCAGGGCTGTTCTATGGCTACACCTTC.

The chain carries TRBV14 and TRBJ2-7; 7 positions agree with TRBD2. The length of the CDR3 is 15 residues. V was clipped by 0 bases and J by 3 bases; unmatched bases: 5. CDR1 and CDR2 (germline): SGHDN, FVKESK. CDR3 sequence: CASSQESGGHYEQYF. The CDR3 coding sequence is TGTGCCAGCAGCCAAGAATCGGGAGGACACTACGAGCAGTACTTC.

This chain connects TRBV27 to TRBJ2-1, with a tentative D call TRBD2 (6 bases). The CDR3 covers 15 residues. V was clipped by 5 bases and J by 3 bases, with 14 bases between them. CDR1 and CDR2 (germline): MNHEY, SMNVEV (reference sequence). The CDR3 DNA reads as TGTGCCAGCAGTCCCAACAGCGGGCACTACAATGAGCAGTTCTTC. Protein product: CASSPNSGHYNEQFF.

The chain combines TRBV11-2 with TRBJ2-1; 10 positions agree with TRBD2. The V gene end was trimmed by 1 base and the J gene end by 4 bases; junction bases not matched to a gene: 7. Looked up from germline, CDR1 is SGHAT and CDR2 is FQNNGV. The CDR3 has 17 amino acids. CDR3 in DNA: TGTGCCAGCAGCTTAGGAACTAGCGGGGCAATATACAATGAGCAGTTCTTC. This gives the protein CASSLGTSGAIYNEQFF.

In regard to this clone: The sample contains more than one DNA sequence encoding this CDR3. The chain has TRBV9 and TRBJ2-7; TRBD1 might be the D (8 bases). Trimming removed 4 bases from V and 4 bases from J, with 15 bases in between. This CDR3 has 14 residues. The germline gives CDR1 SGDLS, CDR2 YYNGEE. CDR3 sequence reads: CASSPTGGVYEQYF. The CDR3 bases are TGTGCCAGCAGCCCCACAGGGGGGGTTTACGAGCAGTACTTC. The entire variable domain, with the rest obtained from reference TRBV9 and TRBJ2-7, is as follows: DSGVTQTPKHLITATGQRVTLRCSPRSGDLSVYWYQQSLDQGLQFLIQYYNGEERAKGNILERFSAQQFPDLHSELNLSSLELGDSALYFCASSPTGGVYEQYFGPGTRLTVT.

The chain recombines TRBV27 with TRBJ2-7; 10 bases are a match to TRBD2. After removal of 7 bases from V and 5 bases from J, the junction contained 8 bases not matched to a gene. The germline gives CDR1 MNHEY, CDR2 SMNVEV (reference sequence). The CDR3 runs 14 residues. The CDR3 DNA sequence: TGTGCCAGCACCCAACTAGCGGGGAACGACGAGCAGTACTTC. The encoded protein is CASTQLAGNDEQYF.

The rearrangement links TRBV18 to TRBJ2-4; tentatively, D is TRBD1 or TRBD2 (5 bases each). This CDR3 comprises 16 residues. CDR1 KGHSH and CDR2 LQKENI come from the germline V gene. Trimming stripped 1 base from V and 5 bases from J, with 15 bases between. The CDR3 loop reads CASSPRDGESENIQYF. CDR3 DNA: TGTGCCAGCTCACCACGGGACGGGGAATCCGAAAACATTCAGTACTTC.

The chain has TRBV10-1 and TRBJ1-6, with D possibly matching TRBD1 (5 bases). Germline V gene sequence: CDR1 WNHNN, CDR2 SYGVQD (reference sequence). V was shortened by 2 bases and J by 8 bases, with 16 bases between the two germline ends. The CDR3 spans 16 residues. CDR3 protein: CASSEIVRERDSPLHF. The CDR3 nucleotides read TGCGCCAGCAGTGAGATAGTCAGGGAGAGGGATTCACCCCTCCACTTT.

The chain links TRBV7-2 to TRBJ2-5, with 9 positions matching TRBD1. Unmatched junction bases numbered 8, after V lost 2 bases and J lost 1 base. Germline V gives CDR1 SGHTA, CDR2 FQGNSA. CDR3 length equals 17 residues. The CDR3 DNA reads as TGTGCCAGCAGCTTATGGGGCACAGGGGGCCCCCAAGAGACCCAGTACTTC. It is translated as CASSLWGTGGPQETQYF.

In its sample, this clone was seen once. Other DNA sequences in the same sample also yield this CDR3. J is TRBJ2-1 and V is TRBV6-5; D unclear. From germline, CDR1 is MNHEY and CDR2 SVGAGI. The V end was cut by 2 bases, the J end by 0 bases, with 8 bases between. This CDR3 comprises 15 residues. CDR3 bases: TGTGCCAGCAGTTACGGGCTTAGCTCCTACAATGAGCAGTTCTTC. Translating gives CASSYGLSSYNEQFF.